A selection of T cell receptor beta chains follows, all from one sample in a study of cytomegalovirus exposure and HLA in healthy donors. TCRdb's table, derived via immunoSEQ multiplex PCR, lists solely in-frame clones and lacks some. In the table there are 250,000 to 400,000 clones, roughly 87% of which are singletons. The sequenced sample consisted of PBMCs. Every receptor here comes from a woman between 25 and 40 years old in good health and CMV-seropositive. The CDR3 runs from the conserved cysteine through the conserved F or W. The D gene is left open where the match is weak. Size tells how often a clone was seen (once, few, many) or the class of an expanded clone, and some rows leave it out.

v_call	j_call	d_call	clone_size	cdr3_aa	cdr3_nt
TRBV6-5	TRBJ2-7	.	.	CAVRTAPYEQYF	TGTGCCGTTCGGACAGCCCCCTACGAGCAGTACTTC
TRBV4-2	TRBJ2-1	.	few	CASSHDGTNEQFF	TGTGCCAGCAGCCATGACGGGACAAATGAGCAGTTCTTC
TRBV14	TRBJ1-1	TRBD1	.	CASSQDEGQGFSAFF	TGTGCCAGCAGCCAAGATGAGGGACAGGGTTTCAGCGCTTTCTTT
TRBV27	TRBJ2-1	.	once	CASSLLGSVNNEQFF	TGTGCCAGCAGTTTACTCGGGAGTGTCAACAATGAGCAGTTCTTC
TRBV4-1	TRBJ2-6	.	.	CASSLIGANVLTF	TGCGCCAGCAGTCTAATTGGGGCCAACGTCCTGACTTTC
TRBV15	TRBJ1-3	.	.	CATSRGRNSGNTIYF	TGTGCCACCAGCAGAGGCCGGAACTCTGGAAACACCATATATTTT
TRBV7-2	TRBJ1-4	TRBD1	.	CASSLATGANEKLFF	TGTGCCAGCAGCTTAGCGACAGGGGCGAATGAAAAACTGTTTTTT
TRBV6-5	TRBJ1-5	.	.	CASTPNWNQPQHF	TGTGCCAGTACCCCGAATTGGAATCAGCCCCAGCATTTT
TRBV11-2	TRBJ2-7	.	.	CASSYETFYEQYF	TGTGCCAGCAGCTACGAGACCTTCTACGAGCAGTACTTC
TRBV9	TRBJ2-3	TRBD2	.	CASSSTLTSGRIDTQYF	TGTGCCAGCAGCTCTACATTGACTAGCGGGAGAATTGATACGCAGTATTTT
TRBV28	TRBJ1-5	.	.	CASNLPSSGFQPQHF	TGTGCCAGCAACTTACCCTCTTCAGGGTTCCAGCCCCAGCATTTT
TRBV6-6	TRBJ1-1	.	.	CASSFQGRSTEAFF	TGTGCCAGCAGTTTCCAGGGTCGGAGCACTGAAGCTTTCTTT
TRBV2	TRBJ2-7	.	.	CASMLGGRYEQYF	TGTGCCAGCATGCTAGGGGGGAGGTACGAGCAGTACTTC
TRBV28	TRBJ1-2	.	.	CASRPGFLYGYTF	TGTGCCAGCAGACCGGGATTCCTATATGGCTACACCTTC
TRBV6-1	TRBJ2-7	.	once	CASSVLTGPPGEQYF	TGTGCCAGCAGTGTCTTGACAGGACCACCTGGAGAGCAGTACTTC
TRBV2	TRBJ1-2	.	once	CASIGPHGYTF	TGTGCCAGCATCGGACCCCATGGCTACACCTTC
TRBV9	TRBJ2-5	TRBD2	.	CASSADWGGGGAETQYF	TGTGCCAGCAGCGCTGACTGGGGCGGCGGGGGGGCTGAGACCCAGTACTTC
TRBV27	TRBJ2-1	.	once	CASSFAGAEPYNEQFF	TGTGCCAGCAGTTTCGCTGGTGCGGAGCCCTACAATGAGCAGTTCTTC
TRBV6-5	TRBJ2-7	.	.	CASSYSRQPYEQYF	TGTGCCAGCAGTTACTCGAGACAACCCTACGAGCAGTACTTC
TRBV11-1	TRBJ2-7	TRBD1	few	CASSRGTGNHYEQYF	TGTGCCAGCAGCCGTGGGACAGGGAATCACTACGAGCAGTACTTC
TRBV27	TRBJ2-1	TRBD2	.	CASSLVGGRAPNEQFF	TGTGCCAGCAGTTTAGTTGGCGGGAGGGCACCCAATGAGCAGTTCTTC
TRBV6-5	TRBJ1-5	.	once	CASSYREGVQPQHF	TGTGCCAGCAGTTACAGGGAAGGCGTTCAGCCCCAGCATTTT
TRBV20-1	TRBJ2-3	.	.	CSALTLSTQYF	TGCAGTGCTCTTACACTGTCTACGCAGTATTTT
TRBV5-1	TRBJ1-4	.	.	CASSFEGVGIDEKLFF	TGCGCCAGCAGCTTCGAAGGGGTAGGGATTGATGAAAAACTGTTTTTT
TRBV7-8	TRBJ2-2	.	.	CASSLGRNTGELFF	TGTGCCAGCAGCTTAGGCCGGAACACCGGGGAGCTGTTTTTT
TRBV7-3	TRBJ2-7	.	.	CASSLRGSSREQYF	TGTGCCAGCAGCTTAAGGGGGAGCTCGAGGGAGCAGTACTTC
TRBV4-2	TRBJ1-2	.	.	CASSQDATRTPYGYTF	TGTGCCAGCAGCCAAGATGCGACAAGGACTCCCTATGGCTACACCTTC